These T cell receptor beta chains were read from a single sample in a study of radiotherapy plus CTLA-4 blockade in lung cancer. The assay was immunoSEQ multiplex PCR, and TCRdb's table has in-frame clones only and misses some. Seen here are roughly 110,000 clones, approximately 77% observed once, and the top ten hold less than 4%. This specimen consisted of peripheral blood, obtained from a patient treated with radiotherapy plus ipilimumab. The receptors here all came from a human donor with non-small cell lung cancer that progressed on radiotherapy plus ipilimumab. Some clones in this sample may be carry-over from other donors' samples. Both conserved end residues are part of each CDR3. A D gene is named only where the DNA matches it firmly. Only some rows state a clone size, as once, few, many or a class for expanded clones.

v_gene	abundance	j_gene	d_gene	CDR3aa	CDR3nt
TRBV15	-	TRBJ2-7	-	CATSRDTGYEQYF	TGTGCCACCAGCAGAGATACGGGGTACGAGCAGTACTTC
TRBV7-2	-	TRBJ1-4	-	CASSYGFATNEKLFF	TGTGCCAGCAGCTACGGGTTCGCAACTAATGAAAAACTGTTTTTT
TRBV5-6	once	TRBJ1-2	TRBD1	CASSGTASYGYTF	TGTGCCAGCAGTGGGACAGCATCCTATGGCTACACCTTC
TRBV5-1	-	TRBJ2-7	-	CASSLGGIYEQYF	TGCGCCAGCAGCTTGGGGGGGATCTACGAGCAGTACTTC
TRBV6-5	-	TRBJ1-1	TRBD1	CASRRDRGDTEAFF	TGTGCCAGCAGACGCGACAGGGGGGACACTGAAGCTTTCTTT
TRBV6-7	-	TRBJ1-2	-	CASSFGGGGYTF	TGTGCCAGCAGTTTTGGGGGAGGTGGCTACACCTTC
TRBV4-1	-	TRBJ1-2	-	CASSQDGARDGYGYTF	TGCGCCAGCAGCCAAGATGGGGCAAGGGATGGCTATGGCTACACCTTC
TRBV2	-	TRBJ1-2	TRBD1	CASSEVRSGQGAGGYTF	TGTGCCAGCAGTGAAGTGCGGTCGGGACAGGGGGCCGGTGGCTACACCTTC
TRBV29-1	-	TRBJ2-7	-	CSVPSRETQDEQHF	TGCAGCGTGCCCAGTCGTGAGACACAGGACGAGCAGCACTTC
TRBV6-5	once	TRBJ1-2	-	CASKRRGLGYTF	TGTGCCAGCAAAAGGAGGGGCTTGGGCTACACCTTC
TRBV9	once	TRBJ2-3	-	CASSVATVGGGTDTQYF	TGTGCCAGCAGCGTAGCTACGGTGGGCGGGGGCACAGATACGCAGTATTTT
TRBV19	-	TRBJ1-4	-	CASSSWGITEKLFF	TGTGCCAGTAGTAGCTGGGGAATTACGGAAAAACTGTTTTTT
TRBV5-1	-	TRBJ2-7	-	CASSLDREAYEQYF	TGCGCCAGCAGCTTGGACAGGGAGGCTTACGAGCAGTACTTC
TRBV18	-	TRBJ1-1	-	CASSPGTPTVHTPPVEAFF	TGTGCCAGCTCACCAGGGACCCCAACAGTACACACACCACCCGTGGAAGCTTTCTTT
TRBV9	-	TRBJ1-1	-	CASSVDPGRENTEAFF	TGTGCCAGCAGCGTAGACCCCGGGAGGGAAAACACTGAAGCTTTCTTT
TRBV6-1	once	TRBJ1-2	TRBD1	CASSERGLGYGYTF	TGTGCCAGCAGTGAAAGGGGGCTGGGATATGGCTACACCTTC
TRBV5-1	few	TRBJ2-2	-	CASSLSSRDGELFF	TGCGCCAGCAGCTTGAGTTCCAGGGACGGGGAGCTGTTTTTT
TRBV6-5	few	TRBJ2-7	-	CASSYRALYEQYF	TGTGCCAGCAGTTACAGGGCCTTATACGAGCAGTACTTC
TRBV7-3	-	TRBJ2-7	TRBD1	CASSQDRGREQYF	TGTGCCAGCAGTCAAGACAGGGGTCGAGAGCAGTACTTC
TRBV6-1	-	TRBJ1-5	TRBD1	CASSSTGAYQPQHF	TGTGCCAGCAGCTCTACAGGGGCCTATCAGCCCCAGCATTTT
TRBV6-4	-	TRBJ2-2	-	CASSDGTTGELFF	TGTGCCAGCAGTGACGGGACGACCGGGGAGCTGTTTTTT